This is a list of T cell receptor beta chains from one sample in a study of vaccination and CD4 T cells after COVID-19. MiXCR, run by TCRdb on the PCR reads, gives a single entry per CDR3 protein. The sample includes some 20,000 distinct CDR3 sequences, 40% to 50% of them seen just once. These TCRs' antigens remain unknown. The source material was CD4+ T cells from blood, cultured in vitro, sampled before SARS-CoV-2 vaccination. The source is a human donor who had recovered from COVID-19. Both conserved end residues are part of each CDR3. The order of the fields is J gene, D gene, CDR3 length, V gene, clone size, CDR3 DNA, CDR3 protein. A D gene is named only where the DNA matches it firmly. Rows give clone size only sometimes, using once, few, many, or a class for an expanded clone.

TRBJ1-1 | TRBD1 | 17 | TRBV30 | - | TGTGCCTGGAGTCGACTCCGGGACAGGATAATGAACACTGAAGCTTTCTTT | CAWSRLRDRIMNTEAFF
TRBJ1-2 | - | 13 | TRBV19 | - | TGTGCCAGTAGTATTGAGGGTAACTATGGCTACACCTTC | CASSIEGNYGYTF
TRBJ1-1 | TRBD1 | 13 | TRBV20-1 | - | TGCAGCGCGCGGACAGGGGGGGACACTGAAGCTTTCTTT | CSARTGGDTEAFF
TRBJ1-1 | - | 11 | TRBV30 | few | TGTGCCTCCCCGTTACGGGTAGGAGCTTTCTTT | CASPLRVGAFF
TRBJ1-5 | - | 12 | TRBV12-3/TRBV12-4 | - | TGTGCCAGCAGTTTAGCGCAATCGCCCCAGCATTTT | CASSLAQSPQHF
TRBJ1-1 | TRBD1 | 15 | TRBV18 | few | TGTGCCAGCTCACCTCCTACAGGGGAAGGGGCTGAAGCTTTCTTT | CASSPPTGEGAEAFF
TRBJ2-7 | - | 14 | TRBV28 | - | TGTGCCAGCAGTTTTTACGAGGGGTTCGACGAGCAGTACTTC | CASSFYEGFDEQYF
TRBJ1-1 | TRBD1 | 17 | TRBV20-1 | - | TGCAGTGCTAGAGATCCATACCGGGACAGAGCGAACACTGAAGCTTTCTTT | CSARDPYRDRANTEAFF
TRBJ1-4 | - | 15 | TRBV7-9 | once | TGTGCCAGCAGCTTAGGGGGGGCTGGGAGTGAAAAACTGTTTTTT | CASSLGGAGSEKLFF
TRBJ1-5 | - | 13 | TRBV6-2/TRBV6-3 | medium-sized | TGTGCCAGCAGCGGCCAGGGGTTCCAGCCCCAGCATTTT | CASSGQGFQPQHF
TRBJ1-2 | - | 13 | TRBV6-1 | few | TGTGCCAGCAGTGAAGGCCTGGTCGGTGGCTACACCTTC | CASSEGLVGGYTF
TRBJ2-7 | - | 13 | TRBV12-3/TRBV12-4 | few | TGTGCCAGCAGTTTACTAGCCCTCGGTGAGCAGTACTTC | CASSLLALGEQYF
TRBJ1-6 | TRBD1 | 15 | TRBV10-3 | - | TGTGCCATCAGAGGGGACAGGGCCCTTAATTCACCCCTCCACTTT | CAIRGDRALNSPLHF
TRBJ2-5 | TRBD2 | 17 | TRBV9 | - | TGTGCCAGCAGCGTAGGACTAGCGGGGGGATACCAAGAGACCCAGTACTTC | CASSVGLAGGYQETQYF
TRBJ1-6 | - | 12 | TRBV28 | - | TGTGCCACCCAGTTCAGGGATTCACCCCTCCACTTT | CATQFRDSPLHF
TRBJ1-1 | - | 15 | TRBV6-4 | few | TGTGCCAGCAGTGGCTCAGGGACCGGGGACACTGAAGCTTTCTTT | CASSGSGTGDTEAFF
TRBJ1-1 | TRBD1 | 14 | TRBV7-2 | - | TGTGCCAGCAGCTTAGGGGGACAGGCTCACGAAGCTTTCTTT | CASSLGGQAHEAFF
TRBJ1-1 | - | 14 | TRBV11-2 | - | TGTGCCAGCAGCCGAATACAGATGAACGCTGAAGCTTTCTTT | CASSRIQMNAEAFF
TRBJ1-1 | TRBD1 | 15 | TRBV9 | - | TGTGCCAGCAGCGCTTACGGACAGGTAGGCACTGAAGCTTTCTTT | CASSAYGQVGTEAFF
TRBJ1-1 | TRBD1 | 13 | TRBV6-1 | - | TGTGCCAGCAGTGACCGGGACAGGGGTTCAGCTTTCTTT | CASSDRDRGSAFF
TRBJ2-5 | TRBD2 | 13 | TRBV20-1 | - | TGCAGTGCTCCTAGCGGGGGCCAAGAGACCCAGTACTTC | CSAPSGGQETQYF
TRBJ1-2 | TRBD1 | 14 | TRBV7-9 | - | TGTGCCAGCAGCGAAGGACAGGGGTTACGTGGCTACACCTTC | CASSEGQGLRGYTF
TRBJ2-5 | - | 13 | TRBV12-3/TRBV12-4 | once | TGTGCCAGCAGTTTTTGGCAGGAGGAGACCCAGTACTTC | CASSFWQEETQYF
TRBJ1-1 | - | 12 | TRBV28 | - | TGTGCCAGCAGTTTGGGAAGGGCTGAAGCTTTCTTT | CASSLGRAEAFF
TRBJ1-1 | TRBD1 | 15 | TRBV5-4 | - | TGTGCCAGCAGCCGGCCGGGACAGGAGAACACTGAAGCTTTCTTT | CASSRPGQENTEAFF
TRBJ1-5 | - | 14 | TRBV27 | - | TGTGCCAGCACCATGGTCAGGACCAATCAGCCCCAGCATTTT | CASTMVRTNQPQHF
TRBJ2-3 | TRBD1 | 14 | TRBV7-7 | - | TGTGCCAGCAGCTTGGGACAGCTCACAGATACGCAGTATTTT | CASSLGQLTDTQYF
TRBJ1-2 | TRBD1 | 16 | TRBV27 | - | TGTGCCAGCAGTTTAGGGGCAGGGGGAAGAAACTATGGCTACACCTTC | CASSLGAGGRNYGYTF
TRBJ2-3 | TRBD2 | 16 | TRBV20-1 | - | TGCAGTGCTAGAGGACTAGCGGGAGTGGGCACAGATACGCAGTATTTT | CSARGLAGVGTDTQYF
TRBJ2-2 | - | 15 | TRBV7-9 | - | TGTGCCAGCAGCTTAGGGGTTAGCGCTACCGGGGAGCTGTTTTTT | CASSLGVSATGELFF
TRBJ2-5 | - | 12 | TRBV7-8 | - | TGTGCCAGCAGCCCCGAGGTCGGGACCCAGTACTTC | CASSPEVGTQYF
TRBJ1-5 | - | 13 | TRBV6-1 | few | TGTGCCAGCAGTGACTTAGGGGGTCAGCCCCAGCATTTT | CASSDLGGQPQHF
TRBJ2-7 | - | 12 | TRBV20-1 | few | TGCAGTGCTAGAGTCGGGCCCCCCGAGCAGTACTTC | CSARVGPPEQYF
TRBJ1-1 | TRBD1 | 17 | TRBV12-3/TRBV12-4 | few | TGTGCCAGCCGCGAGGGTAAGTCGACAGGGGAGAACACTGAAGCTTTCTTT | CASREGKSTGENTEAFF
TRBJ1-1 | TRBD1 | 16 | TRBV11-2 | once | TGTGCCAGCAGCTTAGCCCCGGGACAGGCGAACACTGAAGCTTTCTTT | CASSLAPGQANTEAFF
TRBJ2-5 | TRBD2 | 17 | TRBV4-1 | once | TGCGCCAGCAGCAAAGATCGAACTAGCGGGGGGCGAAAGACCCAGTACTTC | CASSKDRTSGGRKTQYF
TRBJ2-5 | TRBD2 | 16 | TRBV20-1 | - | TGCAGTGCTGTAGCCCCCGTTCCGGGGGGGCGTGAGACCCAGTACTTC | CSAVAPVPGGRETQYF
TRBJ1-2 | - | 13 | TRBV20-1 | few | TGCAGTGCCGATACTACAGGGAACTATGGCTACACCTTC | CSADTTGNYGYTF
TRBJ2-7 | - | 15 | TRBV7-9 | - | TGTGCCAGCAGCCAAGACAGTTACTATTCCTACGAGCAGTACTTC | CASSQDSYYSYEQYF
TRBJ2-7 | TRBD1 | 13 | TRBV20-1 | - | TGCAGTGTGCATACAGGGGAAAACTACGAGCAGTACTTC | CSVHTGENYEQYF
TRBJ1-2 | TRBD1 | 14 | TRBV10-3 | - | TGTGCCATCAGCGACTCCGGGACAGGGTATGGCTACACCTTC | CAISDSGTGYGYTF
TRBJ2-4 | - | 12 | TRBV6-2/TRBV6-3 | once | TGTGCCAGCAGCAAAGGTTGGGACATTCAGTACTTC | CASSKGWDIQYF